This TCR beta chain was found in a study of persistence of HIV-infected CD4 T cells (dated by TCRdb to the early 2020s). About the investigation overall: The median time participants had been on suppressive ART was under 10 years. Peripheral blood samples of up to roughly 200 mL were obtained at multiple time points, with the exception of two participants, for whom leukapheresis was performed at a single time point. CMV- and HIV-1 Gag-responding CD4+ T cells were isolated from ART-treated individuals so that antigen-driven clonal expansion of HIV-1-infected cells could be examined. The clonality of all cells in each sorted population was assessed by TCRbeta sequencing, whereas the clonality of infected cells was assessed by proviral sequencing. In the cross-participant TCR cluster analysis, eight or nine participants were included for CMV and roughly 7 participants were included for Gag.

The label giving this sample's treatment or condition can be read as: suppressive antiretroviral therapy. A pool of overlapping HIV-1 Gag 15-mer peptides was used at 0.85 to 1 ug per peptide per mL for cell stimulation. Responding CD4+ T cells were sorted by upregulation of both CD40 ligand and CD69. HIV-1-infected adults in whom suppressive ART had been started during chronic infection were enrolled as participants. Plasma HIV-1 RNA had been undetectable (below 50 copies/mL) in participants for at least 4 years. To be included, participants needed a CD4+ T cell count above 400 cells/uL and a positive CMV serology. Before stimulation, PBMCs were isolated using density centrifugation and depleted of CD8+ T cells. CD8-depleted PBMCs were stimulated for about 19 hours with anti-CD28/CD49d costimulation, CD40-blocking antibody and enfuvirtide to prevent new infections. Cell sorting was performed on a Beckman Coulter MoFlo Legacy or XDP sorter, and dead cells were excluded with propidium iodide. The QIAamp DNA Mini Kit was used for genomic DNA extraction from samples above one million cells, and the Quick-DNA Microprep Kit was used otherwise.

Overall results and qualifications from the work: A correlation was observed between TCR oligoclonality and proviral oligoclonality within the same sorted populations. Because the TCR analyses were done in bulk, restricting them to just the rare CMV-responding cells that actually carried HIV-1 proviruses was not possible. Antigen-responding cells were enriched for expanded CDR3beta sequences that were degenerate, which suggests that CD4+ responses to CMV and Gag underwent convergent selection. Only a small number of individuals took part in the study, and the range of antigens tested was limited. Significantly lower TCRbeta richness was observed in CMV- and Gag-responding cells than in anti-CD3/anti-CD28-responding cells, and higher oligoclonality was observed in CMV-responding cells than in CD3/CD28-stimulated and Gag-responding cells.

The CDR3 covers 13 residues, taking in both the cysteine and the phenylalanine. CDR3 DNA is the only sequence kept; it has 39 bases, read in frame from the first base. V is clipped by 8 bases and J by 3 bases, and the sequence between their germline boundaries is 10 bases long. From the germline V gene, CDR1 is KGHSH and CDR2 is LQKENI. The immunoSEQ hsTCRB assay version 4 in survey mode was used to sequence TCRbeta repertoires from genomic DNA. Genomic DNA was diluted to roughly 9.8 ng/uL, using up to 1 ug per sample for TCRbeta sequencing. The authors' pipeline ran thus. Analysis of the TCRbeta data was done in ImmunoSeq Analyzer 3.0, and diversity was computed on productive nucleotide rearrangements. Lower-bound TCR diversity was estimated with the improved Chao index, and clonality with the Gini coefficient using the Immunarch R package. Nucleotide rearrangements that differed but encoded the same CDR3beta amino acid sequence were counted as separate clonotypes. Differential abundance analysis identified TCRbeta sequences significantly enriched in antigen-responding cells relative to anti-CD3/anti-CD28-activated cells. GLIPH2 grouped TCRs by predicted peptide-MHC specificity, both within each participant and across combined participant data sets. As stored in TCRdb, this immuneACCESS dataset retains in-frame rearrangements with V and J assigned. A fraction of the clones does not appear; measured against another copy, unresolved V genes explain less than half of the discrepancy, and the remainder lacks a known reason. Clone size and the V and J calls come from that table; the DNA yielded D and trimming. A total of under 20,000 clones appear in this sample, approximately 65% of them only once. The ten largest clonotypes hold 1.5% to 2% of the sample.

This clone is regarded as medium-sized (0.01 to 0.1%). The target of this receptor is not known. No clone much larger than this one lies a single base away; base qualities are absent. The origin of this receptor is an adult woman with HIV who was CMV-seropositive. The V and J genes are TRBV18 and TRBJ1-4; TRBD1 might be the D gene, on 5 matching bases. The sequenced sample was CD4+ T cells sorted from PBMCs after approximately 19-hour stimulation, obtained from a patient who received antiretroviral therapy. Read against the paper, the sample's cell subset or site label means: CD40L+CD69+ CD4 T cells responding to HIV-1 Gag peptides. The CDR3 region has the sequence CASDKGPNEKLFF. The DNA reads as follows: TGTGCCAGCGACAAGGGGCCTAATGAAAAACTGTTTTTT.